One and the same sample provided the 5 T cell receptor beta chains below, sequenced in a study of vaccination effects on CD4 cells after COVID-19. Antigens of these TCRs are unknown. Measured with immunoSEQ multiplex PCR; TCRdb has only the in-frame clones, and not every one. The data contain around 69,000 clones, over 70% of them seen just once; the ten biggest clones take up 1.5% to 1.9%. Antigen-specific CD4+ T cells were expanded (with viral peptide pools) by the ViraFEST assay ahead of sequencing. Following an approximately 10-day culture, CD4+ T cells were purified. BNT162b2 vaccine or mRNA-1273 vaccine was given to participants in two doses. The sequencing used CD4+ T cells from PBMCs cultured with HCoV-229E spike peptides, collected after COVID-19 vaccination. These TCRs come from a human donor who received a COVID-19 vaccine.

The chain recombines TRBV6-2 or TRBV6-3 with TRBJ1-1, with D tentatively TRBD1 (5 bases). CDR1 and CDR2 from the germline V gene are MNHEY and SVGEGT. This CDR3 has 13 residues. V was trimmed by 4 bases and J by 1 base, leaving 7 bases between them. CDR3 amino acids: CASSWDGNTEAFF. The CDR3 nucleotides read TGTGCCAGCAGTTGGGACGGGAACACTGAAGCTTTCTTT.

This chain links TRBV12-3 or TRBV12-4 with TRBJ2-2, with unresolved D. The CDR3 sequence is 12 residues long. Trimming took 3 bases from V and 9 from J, leaving 8 bases between them. The chain's CDR3 is CASSFVRRELFF. CDR3 sequence (DNA): TGTGCCAGCAGTTTTGTTCGCCGGGAGCTGTTTTTT.

This sequence joins TRBV6-6 and TRBJ1-1; D is unresolved. Per germline, CDR1 MNHNY and CDR2 SVGAGI (reference sequence). Trimming took off 2 bases at V and 4 bases at J, with 8 bases between the two ends. The CDR3 is 13 residues long. The CDR3, as DNA: TGTGCCAGCAGTTACAGGGAGGGCACTGAAGCTTTCTTT. This translates into CASSYREGTEAFF.

V gene TRBV4-3 combines with J gene TRBJ1-1, with 9 nucleotides matching TRBD1. Germline lookup yields CDR1 LGHNA and CDR2 YSLEER. Losses at the gene ends were 1 base for V and 7 bases for J; bases not matched to a gene: 4. This CDR3 has 14 residues. The CDR3 region is CASSQGGQGGEAFF. As DNA, the CDR3 is TGCGCCAGCAGCCAAGGGGGACAGGGTGGTGAAGCTTTCTTT.

This rearrangement joins TRBV29-1 to TRBJ2-1, with 10 bases aligning to TRBD2. Germline V CDR1 and CDR2: SQVTM, ANQGSEA. Unmatched junction bases numbered 7, after V lost 7 bases and J lost 7 bases. The CDR3 length is 13 residues. CDR3 amino acids: CSAARLAGNEQFF. The CDR3 coding sequence is TGCAGCGCTGCTCGACTAGCGGGTAATGAGCAGTTCTTC.